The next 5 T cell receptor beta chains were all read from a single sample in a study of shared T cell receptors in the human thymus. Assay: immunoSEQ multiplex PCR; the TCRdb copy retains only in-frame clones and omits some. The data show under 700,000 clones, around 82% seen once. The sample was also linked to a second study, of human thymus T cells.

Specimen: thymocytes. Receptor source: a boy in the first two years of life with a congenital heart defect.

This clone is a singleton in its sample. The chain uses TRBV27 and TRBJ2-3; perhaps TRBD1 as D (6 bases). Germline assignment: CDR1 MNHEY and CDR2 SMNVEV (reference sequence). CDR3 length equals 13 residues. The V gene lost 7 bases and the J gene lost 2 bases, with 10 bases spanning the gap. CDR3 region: CASKGEFTDTQYF. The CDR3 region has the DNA TGTGCCAGCAAGGGGGAGTTCACAGATACGCAGTATTTT.

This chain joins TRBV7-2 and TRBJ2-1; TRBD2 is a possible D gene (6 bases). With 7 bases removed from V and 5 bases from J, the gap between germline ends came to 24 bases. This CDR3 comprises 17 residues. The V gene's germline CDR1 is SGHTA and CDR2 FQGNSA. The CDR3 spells CASMEWSVAAGNNEQFF. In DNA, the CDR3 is TGTGCCAGCATGGAGTGGTCTGTAGCGGCCGGAAACAATGAGCAGTTCTTC.

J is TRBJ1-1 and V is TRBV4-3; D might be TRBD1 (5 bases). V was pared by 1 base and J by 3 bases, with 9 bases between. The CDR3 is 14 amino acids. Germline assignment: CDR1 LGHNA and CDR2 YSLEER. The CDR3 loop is CASSQVLTDTEAFF. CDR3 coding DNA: TGCGCCAGCAGCCAAGTTTTGACAGACACTGAAGCTTTCTTT.

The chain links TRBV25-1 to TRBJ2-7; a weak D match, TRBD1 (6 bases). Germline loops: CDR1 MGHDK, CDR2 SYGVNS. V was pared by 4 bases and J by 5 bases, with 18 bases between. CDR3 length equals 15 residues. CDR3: CASSVVRGAKDEQYF. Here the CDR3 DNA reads TGTGCCAGCAGTGTAGTCAGGGGCGCAAAGGACGAGCAGTACTTC.

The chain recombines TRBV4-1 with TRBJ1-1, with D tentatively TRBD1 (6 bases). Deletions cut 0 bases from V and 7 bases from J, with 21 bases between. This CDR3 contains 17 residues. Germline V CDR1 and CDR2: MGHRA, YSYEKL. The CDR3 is CASSQDGRGRGSGEAFF. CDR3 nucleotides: TGCGCCAGCAGCCAAGATGGTCGGGGCAGGGGATCGGGTGAAGCTTTCTTT.